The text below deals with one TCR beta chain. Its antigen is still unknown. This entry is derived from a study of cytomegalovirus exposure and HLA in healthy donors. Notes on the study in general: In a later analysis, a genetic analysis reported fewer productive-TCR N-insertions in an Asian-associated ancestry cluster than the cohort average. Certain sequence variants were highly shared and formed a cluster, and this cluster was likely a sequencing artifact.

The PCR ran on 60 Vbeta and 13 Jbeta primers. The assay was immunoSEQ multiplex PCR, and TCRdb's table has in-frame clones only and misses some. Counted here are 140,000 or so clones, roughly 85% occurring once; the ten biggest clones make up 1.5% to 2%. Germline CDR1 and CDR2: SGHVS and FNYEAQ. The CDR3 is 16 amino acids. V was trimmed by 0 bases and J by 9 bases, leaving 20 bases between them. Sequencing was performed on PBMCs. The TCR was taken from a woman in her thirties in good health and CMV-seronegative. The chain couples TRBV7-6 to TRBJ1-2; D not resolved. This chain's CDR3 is CASSLAPAELTMSYTF. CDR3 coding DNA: TGTGCCAGCAGCTTAGCGCCGGCAGAGTTAACTATGAGCTACACCTTC.